Given below is one T cell receptor beta chain in context. With a much larger clone just one base away, this may be a read error. This specimen belongs to a study of naive and memory T cell subsets. CDR3 length equals 15 residues. V shed 6 bases, J shed 6 bases, and the junction held 12 bases outside the gene matches. In germline, CDR1 is SNHLY, CDR2 FYNNEI. Two oligonucleotides, mixed equimolar, formed the beta constant-region primer covering TRBC1 and TRBC2. Four rounds of PCR amplified the ligated cDNA using nested alpha and beta constant-region primers plus SP2. MiXCR was run by TCRdb on the UMI-ligation and nested PCR reads, yielding one entry per CDR3 protein. Found here are about 23,000 distinct CDR3 sequences, around 9% of them singletons; the top ten hold 20% to 25%.

Sequencing was carried out using central memory CD8+ T cells from blood. The clonotype was recovered from a human donor in good health. The V gene is TRBV2, the J gene TRBJ2-3; 7 nucleotides agree with TRBD1. The CDR3: CASRPVPVQGDTQYF. CDR3 nucleotides: TGTGCCAGCAGGCCAGTCCCGGTACAGGGGGATACGCAGTATTTT. Using reference TRBV2 and TRBJ2-3 for the parts outside the CDR3, the full variable domain is EPEVTQTPSHQVTQMGQEVILRCVPISNHLYFYWYRQILGQKVEFLVSFYNNEISEKSEIFDDQFSVERPDGSNFTLKIRSTKLEDSAMYFCASRPVPVQGDTQYFGPGTRLTVL.